This TCR beta chain was found in a study of radiation and T cells in renal cell carcinoma. Study-level results: Dominant CDR3 motifs were more common in irradiated tumors than controls.

Of note for this clone: Antigen: not known.

Assay: immunoSEQ multiplex PCR; the TCRdb copy retains only in-frame clones and omits some. This sample has 15,000 to 20,000 clones, with 64% found just once. Germline loops: CDR1 SGHDT, CDR2 YYEEEE. This CDR3 contains 14 residues. V was trimmed by 7 bases and J by 7 bases, leaving 20 bases between them. Treatment in this sample: 15 Gy SBRT to primary tumor, nephrectomy 4 weeks later. The chain links TRBV5-6 to TRBJ1-2, with D unresolved. The source material was tumor tissue, sampled from a patient whose treatment included radiotherapy and nephrectomy. This receptor was taken from a woman in her sixties or seventies with renal cell carcinoma. As DNA, the CDR3 is TGTGCCAGCGGGATATTTGAGGGTGAGGGTGGCTACACCTTC. Translating gives CASGIFEGEGGYTF.